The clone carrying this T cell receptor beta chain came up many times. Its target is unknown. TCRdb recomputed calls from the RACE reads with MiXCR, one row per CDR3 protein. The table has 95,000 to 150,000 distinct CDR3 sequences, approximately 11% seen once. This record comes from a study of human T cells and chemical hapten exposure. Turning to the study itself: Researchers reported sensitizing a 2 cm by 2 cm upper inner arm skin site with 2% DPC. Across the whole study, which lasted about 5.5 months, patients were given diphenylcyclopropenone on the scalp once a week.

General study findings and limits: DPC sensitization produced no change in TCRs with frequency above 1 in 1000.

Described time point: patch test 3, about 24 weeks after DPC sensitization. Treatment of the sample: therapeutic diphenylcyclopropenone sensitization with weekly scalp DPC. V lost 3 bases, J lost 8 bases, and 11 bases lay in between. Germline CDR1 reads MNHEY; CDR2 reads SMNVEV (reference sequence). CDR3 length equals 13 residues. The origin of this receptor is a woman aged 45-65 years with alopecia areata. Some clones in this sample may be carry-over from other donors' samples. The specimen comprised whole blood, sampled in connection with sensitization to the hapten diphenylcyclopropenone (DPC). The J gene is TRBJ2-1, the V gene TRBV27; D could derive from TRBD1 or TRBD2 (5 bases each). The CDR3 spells CASSFWGPHEQFF. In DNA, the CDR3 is TGTGCCAGCAGTTTCTGGGGACCACATGAGCAGTTCTTC.